There are a few counts of the clone carrying this T cell receptor beta chain. Primed by a sample-barcoded 5' primer and a J-beta primer mix, a second PCR proceeded for 7 to 11 cycles. TCRdb fed the 5' RACE reads into MiXCR, producing one record per CDR3 protein. Among fewer than 1,000,000 distinct CDR3 sequences, 46% were seen once, and the ten largest hold approximately 18%. The data originate from a study of blood T cells in healthy people across ages. The sample taken for sequencing was blood. The receptor comes from a man aged 80 or over in good health.

CDR3 nucleotides: TGCAGCGTTGAAGATCATCGACTAGCGGGAGCCAATGAGCAGTTCTTC. This encodes CSVEDHRLAGANEQFF. The chain is built from TRBV29-1 and TRBJ2-1, with 12 bases fitting TRBD2. There are 16 residues in the CDR3. Trimming took 0 bases from V and 6 from J; bases not matched to a gene: 6. CDR1 is SQVTM and CDR2 is ANQGSEA in the germline V gene.